The 18 T cell receptor beta chains below all came from one sample that was sequenced in a study of blood T cell repertoires in COVID-19. Clones were sequenced by immunoSEQ multiplex PCR, and TCRdb holds only the in-frame ones, with some missing. The table lists some 380,000 clones, around 90% of them singletons. The sample taken for sequencing was peripheral blood. The receptors were gathered from a man between 18 and 29 years old with active or convalescent COVID-19.

The chain couples TRBV5-5 to TRBJ1-6; no firm D call. The CDR3 is 14 amino acids. Germline CDR1 SGHKS, CDR2 YYEKEE (reference sequence). V lost 4 bases and J lost 7, with 12 bases in between. CDR3 nucleotides: TGTGCCAGCAGCCCCGGGAACCCGAATTCACCCCTCCACTTT. It is translated as CASSPGNPNSPLHF.

This chain uses TRBV7-8 with TRBJ1-1; D may be TRBD1 (6 bases). The CDR3 extends over 13 amino acids. V was cut by 4 bases and J by 2 bases, with 8 bases left in between. Looked up from germline, CDR1 is SGHVS and CDR2 is FQNEAQ. CDR3 nucleotides: TGTGCCAGCAGCTACAGGGCTAACACTGAAGCTTTCTTT. It yields the protein CASSYRANTEAFF. Based on the CDR3 plus reference TRBV7-8 and TRBJ1-1, the full variable domain is GAGVSQSPRYKVAKRGQDVALRCDPISGHVSLFWYQQALGQGPEFLTYFQNEAQLDKSGLPSDRFFAERPEGSVSTLKIQRTQQEDSAVYLCASSYRANTEAFFGQGTRLTVV.

The J gene is TRBJ1-4, the V gene TRBV15; unclear D gene. There are 12 residues in the CDR3. The V end was cut by 0 bases, the J end by 13 bases, with 9 bases between. The germline V gene has CDR1 LNHNV and CDR2 YYDKDF (reference sequence). For the CDR3, the DNA is TGTGCCACCAGCAGAGACCAAATGCGACTGTTTTTT. Protein product: CATSRDQMRLFF.

A remark on this clone: Germline is not matched at one junction end, which may reflect a read error. This chain uses TRBV20-1 with TRBJ2-6, with 7 bases aligning to TRBD1. This CDR3 is built from 18 residues. CDR1 DFQATT and CDR2 SNEGSKA come from the germline V gene (reference sequence). In nucleotides, the CDR3 is TGCAGTGCTAGTGATAGAGTCAGGGGGACCTCTGGGGCCAACGTGCTGACTTTC. Encoded protein: CSASDRVRGTSGANVLTF.

The chain employs TRBV7-8 and TRBJ2-3; possible D gene TRBD1, 5 bases. Germline V gene data show CDR1 as SGHVS and CDR2 as FQNEAQ. The germline V and J ends were trimmed by 5 bases and 4 bases, with 19 bases remaining between them. This CDR3 spans 16 amino acids. CDR3 protein: CASSVGAGNAADTQYF. The CDR3 DNA reads as TGTGCCAGCAGCGTTGGGGCAGGGAATGCCGCAGATACGCAGTATTTT.

A few counts support this clone. CDR3 loop: CASSFGPSTVEQYF. The CDR3 DNA reads TGTGCCAGTAGTTTCGGTCCTAGTACCGTCGAGCAGTACTTC. V and J are TRBV19 and TRBJ2-7; no reliable D call. V was trimmed by 5 bases and J by 6 bases, leaving 17 bases between them. Per germline, CDR1 LNHDA and CDR2 SQIVND (reference sequence). The CDR3 length is 14 residues.

This sequence joins TRBV12-3 or TRBV12-4 and TRBJ2-7; 8 nucleotides align to TRBD1. The CDR3 runs 13 residues. Trimming removed 6 bases from V and 2 bases from J; junction bases left unmatched: 3. CDR3 bases: TGTGCCAGCAGGTCGACAGGGGCCTACGAGCAGTACTTC. This gives the protein CASRSTGAYEQYF.

This sequence joins TRBV10-1 and TRBJ2-3; TRBD2 is a possible D gene (6 bases). The CDR3 contains 15 residues. Trimming stripped 2 bases from V and 0 bases from J, with 9 bases between. The germline V gene encodes CDR1 WNHNN and CDR2 SYGVQD (reference sequence). CDR3 nucleotides: TGCGCCAGCAGTGAGGTGGCGGGAAGCACAGATACGCAGTATTTT. Amino acids: CASSEVAGSTDTQYF.

The chain employs TRBV28 and TRBJ1-1; maybe TRBD1 (5 bases). Trimming left V 5 bases short and J 0 bases short, with 13 bases between. This CDR3 is 15 amino acids long. Looked up from germline, CDR1 is MDHEN and CDR2 is SYDVKM. The CDR3 DNA reads as TGTGCCAGCAGTCCATGGGGGGGTATGAACACTGAAGCTTTCTTT. It codes for CASSPWGGMNTEAFF. Full variable domain (missing parts from reference TRBV28 and TRBJ1-1): DVKVTQSSRYLVKRTGEKVFLECVQDMDHENMFWYRQDPGLGLRLIYFSYDVKMKEKGDIPEGYSVSREKKERFSLILESASTNQTSMYLCASSPWGGMNTEAFFGQGTRLTVV.

The V and J genes are TRBV6-5 and TRBJ2-7; D possibly corresponds to TRBD2 (5 bases). This CDR3 is built from 11 residues. From germline, CDR1 is MNHEY and CDR2 SVGAGI. The CDR3 region is CVAARGHEQYF. Here the CDR3 DNA reads TGTGTCGCAGCAAGAGGGCACGAGCAGTACTTC.

The rearrangement joins TRBV6-6 to TRBJ1-3, with TRBD1 matching over 9 bases. CDR3 length: 15 amino acids. Germline CDR1 is MNHNY and CDR2 is SVGAGI (reference sequence). The V and J ends lost 6 bases and 4 bases, in that order; junction bases with no gene match: 7. CDR3 protein: CASRVQGASGNTIYF. CDR3 in DNA: TGTGCCAGCAGGGTACAGGGGGCTTCGGGAAACACCATATATTTT.

This sequence joins TRBV29-1 and TRBJ2-5, with TRBD1 identical over 9 bases. V was clipped by 7 bases and J by 3 bases; unmatched bases: 9. This CDR3 contains 14 residues. CDR1 SQVTM and CDR2 ANQGSEA come from the germline V gene. The CDR3 reads CSAPRDRDEETQYF. CDR3 nucleotides: TGCAGCGCCCCTCGGGACAGGGATGAAGAGACCCAGTACTTC.

The V and J genes are TRBV6-6 and TRBJ2-3; D perhaps matches TRBD1 (5 bases). The CDR3 sequence is 15 residues long. In germline, CDR1 is MNHNY, CDR2 SVGAGI (reference sequence). The ends were cut back, 2 bases at V and 4 bases at J, with 13 bases in the middle. CDR3 DNA sequence: TGTGCCAGCAGTTACGTCTCTAGGGGTTCAGATACGCAGTATTTT. Its protein product is CASSYVSRGSDTQYF.

The rearrangement uses TRBV7-8 and TRBJ2-7; 12 bases are shared with TRBD1. The CDR3 sequence is 16 residues long. In germline, CDR1 is SGHVS, CDR2 FQNEAQ. Trimming removed 4 bases from V and 7 bases from J; junction bases left unmatched: 11. The CDR3 DNA is TGTGCCAGCAGCTGGGCCCGGGACAGGGGGCCTGGTGAGCAGTACTTC. Amino acid sequence: CASSWARDRGPGEQYF. Combining the CDR3 with reference TRBV7-8 and TRBJ2-7 gives the whole variable domain GAGVSQSPRYKVAKRGQDVALRCDPISGHVSLFWYQQALGQGPEFLTYFQNEAQLDKSGLPSDRFFAERPEGSVSTLKIQRTQQEDSAVYLCASSWARDRGPGEQYFGPGTRLTVT.

The J gene is TRBJ2-7, the V gene TRBV10-3; 9 positions agree with TRBD1. The CDR3 is 13 residues long. With 10 bases clipped from V and 7 bases from J, the junction kept 11 bases outside the gene matches. Germline V CDR1 and CDR2: ENHRY, SYGVKD. CDR3 sequence (DNA): TGTGCCAACTCACAGGGGGCGCGATGGGAGCAGTACTTC. It encodes CANSQGARWEQYF.

This clone was observed a handful of times. This chain joins TRBV7-3 and TRBJ2-2; the D is unclear. Germline assignment: CDR1 SGHTA and CDR2 FQGTGA. V lost 3 bases and J 6 bases, leaving 5 bases between the germline ends. The CDR3 runs to 12 residues. The CDR3 DNA is TGTGCCAGCAGCTTTCATTCCGGGGAGCTGTTTTTT. It specifies CASSFHSGELFF.

CDR3 protein: CATSEGGMGYNEQFF. CDR3 DNA sequence: TGTGCCACCAGTGAGGGCGGGATGGGGTACAATGAGCAGTTCTTC. The chain couples TRBV24-1 to TRBJ2-1; D might be TRBD2 (6 bases). Deletions cut 4 bases from V and 4 bases from J, with 13 bases between. Per the germline V gene, CDR1 is KGHDR and CDR2 is SFDVKD. The CDR3 extends over 15 amino acids.

The chain is built from TRBV12-5 and TRBJ1-1, with D unclear. Germline CDR1 LGHNT, CDR2 FRNRAP. Trimming took off 1 base at V and 4 bases at J, with 7 bases between the two ends. The CDR3 has 13 residues. In DNA, the CDR3 is TGTGCTAGTGGTTTGGGAGGAGTCACTGAAGCTTTCTTT. This translates into CASGLGGVTEAFF.